This TCR beta chain stems from a study of PD-1 blockade in classical Hodgkin lymphoma. Study observations and caveats: Although disease activity or prior therapy may be involved, causes of the repertoire differences remain undefined. Diminished baseline TCR diversity has been reported in newly diagnosed patients relative to healthy donors.

Per germline, CDR1 GTSNPN and CDR2 SVGIG (reference sequence). The CDR3 runs to 12 residues. Concerning this clone: As yet, its antigen is unknown. Other DNA sequences in the sample encode the same CDR3.

Produced via immunoSEQ multiplex PCR; TCRdb's table is partial and in-frame only. The table lists nearly 35,000 clones, more than 85% of them singletons. Sample time point: newly diagnosed, previously untreated cHL patient sample. Magnetic negative selection purified CD4+ T cells from thawed PBMCs. Serving as comparison were PBMCs from newly diagnosed, untreated classical Hodgkin lymphoma, which were sequenced alongside the relapsed/refractory trial patients. The clonotype originates from a human donor with classical Hodgkin lymphoma. The chain recombines TRBV30 with TRBJ1-4; D is unclear. Sequenced: CD4+ T cells from blood. CDR3 bases: TGTGGCTTGGAGACGAGGGATGAAAAACTGTTTTTT. This gives the protein CGLETRDEKLFF. Variable domain in full (rest from reference TRBV30 and TRBJ1-4): SQTIHQWPATLVQPVGSPLSLECTVEGTSNPNLYWYRQAAGRGLQLLFYSVGIGQISSEVPQNLSASRPQDRQFILSSKKLLLSDSGFYLCGLETRDEKLFFGSGTQLSVL.